This section outlines one TCR beta chain sequence together with its context. Its target antigen remains unknown. Base qualities are not provided; no much larger clone lies one nucleotide away. The library was made by the immunoSEQ multiplex PCR assay. Regarding the original processing steps: Repertoires were summarized in terms of richness and clonality, and significantly expanded and contracted clones between pre- and post-therapy samples were identified. TCRdb re-hosts the immuneACCESS table, in-frame sequences only. Its copies lack some clones; in the studies checked, an unresolved V gene accounts for under half of them, and the cause for the rest is not known. D and trimming come from the DNA, and the V and J calls and clone size come from that table. This sample lists some 18,000 clones; around 82% were detected once. About 6.6% of the sample comes from the top ten. The data derive from a study of neoadjuvant nivolumab and ipilimumab in lung cancer (TCRdb year 2020). In the study overall: Intravenous nivolumab was dosed at 3 mg/kg on days 1, 15 and 29, and in the combination arm ipilimumab 1 mg/kg was added on day 1 only. Matched pretherapy and resected tumor pairs were analyzed for seven patients, of whom four received nivolumab and three received nivolumab plus ipilimumab. TCR repertoires in pretherapy (baseline) peripheral blood were compared with TCR repertoires in tumors resected at surgery after neoadjuvant immune checkpoint blockade. In the trial, around 42 patients with operable NSCLC were treated, of whom around 23 were randomized to nivolumab monotherapy and around 21 to nivolumab plus ipilimumab. The major pathologic response (MPR) rate in the intention-to-treat population in each study arm was designated as the primary trial endpoint.

Overall study results and their limits: No significant correlation was found between TCR clonality and pathologic tumor regression, and only one major-pathologic-response sample was available for the clonality analysis. TCR richness in pretherapy blood showed a positive correlation with richness in tumors resected after neoadjuvant therapy (Spearman R ≈ 0.81). TCR sequencing was performed in a small number of samples. From pretherapy to surgery, tumor T-cell richness and clonality increased in three of three dual-therapy tumors but in only two of four nivolumab-treated tumors. TCR richness and clonality were greater in resected tumors than in tumor-adjacent uninvolved lung, and increases were seen in more dual-therapy-treated tumors.

Sample time point, as interpreted from the label and publication: at surgical resection after neoadjuvant nivolumab +/- ipilimumab. The samples were obtained from NEOSTAR, a phase 2 randomized trial that tested neoadjuvant nivolumab or nivolumab plus ipilimumab, followed by surgery, in operable NSCLC. For CDR1 and CDR2, the germline V gene lists SGDLS and YYNGEE. Relative to germline, V is 0 bases shorter and J is 7 bases shorter, with 19 bases between their ends. From its cysteine to its phenylalanine, the CDR3 spans 17 amino acids. Of the read, only the CDR3 DNA is kept; its 51 bases are in frame from base 1.

This receptor was obtained from an adult with non-small cell lung cancer. This sequence uses TRBV9 and TRBJ1-4; the D gene cannot be named for sure. The sequences come from tumor tissue, collected after neoadjuvant nivolumab, alone or with ipilimumab, at or shortly before surgery. CDR3 protein: CASSVGVSRAEGEKLFF. The DNA reads TGTGCCAGCAGCGTAGGGGTTTCTAGAGCAGAGGGTGAAAAACTGTTTTTT.